What follows is one T cell receptor beta chain and its context. Its specificity is unknown. The data were taken from a study of T cell responses to AZD1222 COVID-19 vaccine. Study summary: Pooled together were second doses at about 4 or about 12 weeks. General observations from the study: All repertoire sampling was performed exclusively after the peak T cell response. Clonal diversity was possibly underestimated, and white British individuals and females predominated among donors.

Germline V gene lookup returns CDR1 MNHEY and CDR2 SMNVEV (reference sequence). The CDR3 runs to 15 residues. V was trimmed by 6 bases and J by 0 bases, leaving 15 bases between them. Produced via immunoSEQ multiplex PCR; TCRdb's table is partial and in-frame only. The sample contains approximately 80,000 clones, roughly 87% of which appear only once. J is TRBJ2-7 and V is TRBV27; D unclear. This receptor was obtained from an adult in good health. The sequencing here drew on peripheral blood, taken on day 0 of AZD1222 vaccination. CDR3 DNA: TGTGCCAGCAGGTGGTATAGCCAGAACTCCTACGAGCAGTACTTC. It translates to CASRWYSQNSYEQYF.